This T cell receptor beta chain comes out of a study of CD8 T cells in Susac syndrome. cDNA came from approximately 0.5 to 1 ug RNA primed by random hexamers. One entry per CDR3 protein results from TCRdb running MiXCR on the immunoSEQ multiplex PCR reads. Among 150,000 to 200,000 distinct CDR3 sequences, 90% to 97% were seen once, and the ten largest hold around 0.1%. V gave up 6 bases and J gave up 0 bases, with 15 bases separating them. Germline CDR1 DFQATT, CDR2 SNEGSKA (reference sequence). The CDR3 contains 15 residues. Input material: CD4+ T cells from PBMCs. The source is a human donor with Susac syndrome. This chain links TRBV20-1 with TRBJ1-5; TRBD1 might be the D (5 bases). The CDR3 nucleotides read TGCAGTGCCCTGGGCCGGGGGGATAGCAATCAGCCCCAGCATTTT. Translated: CSALGRGDSNQPQHF.